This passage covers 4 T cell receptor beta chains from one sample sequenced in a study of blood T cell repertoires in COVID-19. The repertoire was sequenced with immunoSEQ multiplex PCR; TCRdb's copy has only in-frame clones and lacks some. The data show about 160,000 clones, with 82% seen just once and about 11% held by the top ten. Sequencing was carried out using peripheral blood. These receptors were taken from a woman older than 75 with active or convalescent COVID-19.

The CDR3 region has the DNA TGCGCCAGCAGTCTACAGGGAGCTATGGAGGGCTACACCTTC. This encodes CASSLQGAMEGYTF. V usage is TRBV4-1 and J usage is TRBJ1-2, with D possibly matching TRBD1 (6 bases). CDR1 is MGHRA, CDR2 YSYEKL, per germline. V was trimmed by 6 bases and J by 8 bases, leaving 19 bases between them. The CDR3 has 14 residues.

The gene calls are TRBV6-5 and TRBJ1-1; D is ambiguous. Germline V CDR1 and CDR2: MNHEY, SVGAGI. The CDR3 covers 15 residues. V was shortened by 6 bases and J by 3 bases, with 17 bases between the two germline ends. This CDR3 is CASSLLREPDTEAFF. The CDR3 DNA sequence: TGTGCCAGCAGCCTATTGAGGGAGCCCGACACTGAAGCTTTCTTT.

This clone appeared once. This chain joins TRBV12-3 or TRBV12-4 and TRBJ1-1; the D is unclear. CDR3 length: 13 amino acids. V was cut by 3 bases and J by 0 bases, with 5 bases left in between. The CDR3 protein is CASSFRLNTEAFF. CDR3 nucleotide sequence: TGTGCCAGCAGTTTCAGATTGAACACTGAAGCTTTCTTT.

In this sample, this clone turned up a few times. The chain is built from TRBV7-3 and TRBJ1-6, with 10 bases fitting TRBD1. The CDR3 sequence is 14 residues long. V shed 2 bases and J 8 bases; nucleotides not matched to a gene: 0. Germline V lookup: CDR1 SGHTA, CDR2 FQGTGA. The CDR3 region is CASSLGQGDSPLHF. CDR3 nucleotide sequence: TGTGCCAGCAGCTTAGGACAGGGGGATTCACCCCTCCACTTT.